This entry concerns a single T cell receptor beta chain. Its antigen is undetermined. TCR beta libraries were built from RNA through three nested multiplex PCR rounds using modified ARM-PCR. TCRdb re-derived calls from the multiplex PCR reads in MiXCR, one entry per CDR3 protein. The table includes approximately 30,000 distinct CDR3 sequences, around 60% detected once. The CDR3 totals 13 residues. Germline V CDR1 and CDR2: SQVTM, ANQGSEA. Trimming left V 8 bases short and J 12 bases short, with 20 bases between. This sample is drawn from a study of tumor-infiltrating lymphocytes in glioblastoma multiforme. Study-level results: Unequal TCR RNA per T cell might skew measured clone sizes. The TCR and somatic mutation analysis included just one glioblastoma patient.

This clonotype was sampled from a male donor with glioblastoma. The chain carries TRBV29-1 and TRBJ1-6, with D possibly matching TRBD1 (5 bases). Sequenced: brain tumor tissue. CDR3 DNA sequence: TGCAGCATTGCCAGGGAGAGAGAATTACCCCTCCACTTT. Its protein product is CSIARERELPLHF.